This T cell receptor beta chain appears in the sequencing data of a study of shared clonotypes between healthy human individuals. The CDR3 sequence is 20 residues long. The V and J ends lost 4 bases and 0 bases, in that order; junction bases with no gene match: 18. CDR1 and CDR2 (germline): MGHRA, YSYEKL. Method: immunoSEQ multiplex PCR; TCRdb's copy keeps in-frame clones and lacks some. The sample records a few million clones, 85% to 95% being singletons. The sample was naive CD4+ T cells from PBMCs. Subset here: CD45RA+ positively selected. The clonotype was recovered from a man between 18 and 29 years old in good health. Some clones in this sample may be carry-over from other donors' samples. The J gene is TRBJ2-7, the V gene TRBV4-1, with 10 bases aligning to TRBD1. CDR3 bases: TGCGCCAGCAGCCGCAGAACCGGGACAGGGGATTCATGGGGCTCCTACGAGCAGTACTTC. The encoded protein is CASSRRTGTGDSWGSYEQYF.